The source of this TCR beta chain is a study of cytomegalovirus exposure and HLA in healthy donors. General observations from the study: The likely origin of a cluster of highly shared sequence variants was a sequencing artifact. Later analysis placed DRB1 highest and HLA-C lowest in TCR association rates, which differed by HLA locus. Clonal expansion was found to be greater in HLA-associated TCR beta chains than in equally common others in a later analysis.

The table lists this clone with a count of one. Its antigen is currently unknown. The PCR was carried out with 60 Vbeta primers and 13 Jbeta primers. Sequencing was performed with immunoSEQ multiplex PCR; in TCRdb, only in-frame clones are kept and a portion is missing. The repertoire holds around 100,000 clones, roughly 81% seen once, with around 5.6% in the top ten. CDR1 is MNHNY, CDR2 SVGAGI, per germline (reference sequence). CDR3 size: 14 residues. V gave up 4 bases and J gave up 4 bases, with 13 bases separating them. The sequence was collected from a woman aged 18 to 35 in good health and CMV-seropositive. The sequenced sample was PBMCs. This rearrangement joins TRBV6-6 to TRBJ1-1, with D tentatively TRBD1 (6 bases). The CDR3 loop reads CASSSQGKVTEAFF. The DNA of the CDR3 is TGTGCCAGCAGTTCGCAGGGGAAGGTCACTGAAGCTTTCTTT.